The next 18 T cell receptor beta chains were all read from a single sample in a study of T cells in localized non-small cell lung cancer. The data were produced by immunoSEQ multiplex PCR, yet TCRdb's version contains in-frame clones alone and is incomplete. The sample shows 35,000 to 50,000 clones, approximately 83% of them seen only once. The material sequenced was peripheral blood, taken before any cancer treatment. These receptors were collected from a man between 40 and 70 years old with stage I lung adenocarcinoma.

The CDR3 region has the DNA TGTGCCAGTAGGCCTAATGAAAAACTGTTTTTT. Translating gives CASRPNEKLFF. The chain uses TRBV19 and TRBJ1-4; D uncertain. Looked up from germline, CDR1 is LNHDA and CDR2 is SQIVND (reference sequence). V was cut by 6 bases and J by 3 bases, with 2 bases left in between. This CDR3 spans 11 amino acids. Full variable domain (remainder filled in from reference TRBV19 and TRBJ1-4): DGGITQSPKYLFRKEGQNVTLSCEQNLNHDAMYWYRQDPGQGLRLIYYSQIVNDFQKGDIAEGYSVSREKKESFPLTVTSAQKNPTAFYLCASRPNEKLFFGSGTQLSVL.

V is TRBV5-3 and J is TRBJ1-1; D is uncertain. TRBV5-3 qualifies as an ORF whose function is uncertain. V shed 0 bases and J shed 0 bases, with 3 bases lying between them. The CDR3 runs 13 residues. For the CDR3, the DNA is TGTGCCAGAAGCTTGGGTATGAACACTGAAGCTTTCTTT. It is translated as CARSLGMNTEAFF.

This sequence joins TRBV7-2 and TRBJ2-7; 14 bases fit TRBD2. The junction had 12 bases not matched to a gene; V was cut back by 4 bases and J by 1 base. The CDR3 is 19 amino acids. Germline V CDR1 and CDR2: SGHTA, FQGNSA. CDR3 sequence (DNA): TGTGCCAGCAGCTCCCCGCCGGGACTAGCGGGAGTAGAATCCTACGAGCAGTACTTC. As protein: CASSSPPGLAGVESYEQYF.

The CDR3 sequence: CVSEGHTGELFF. DNA for the CDR3: TGTGTGAGCGAAGGCCACACCGGGGAGCTGTTTTTT. This chain connects TRBV6-6 to TRBJ2-2; D call uncertain. The CDR3 is made up of 12 amino acids. CDR1 is MNHNY, CDR2 SVGAGI, per germline (reference sequence).

The chain is built from TRBV27 and TRBJ1-1; TRBD1 is a possible D gene (6 bases). The CDR3 covers 13 residues. Trimming cost V 3 bases and J 1 base, with 6 bases left between them. Germline V lookup: CDR1 MNHEY, CDR2 SMNVEV (reference sequence). The chain's CDR3 is CASSLTGNTEAFF. DNA of the CDR3: TGTGCCAGCAGTTTGACAGGGAACACTGAAGCTTTCTTT.

This clone appeared a single time. The J gene is TRBJ2-3, the V gene TRBV7-2; D may be TRBD2 (5 bases). This CDR3 spans 13 amino acids. V was shortened by 2 bases and J by 5 bases, with 8 bases between the two germline ends. Germline loops: CDR1 SGHTA, CDR2 FQGNSA. The CDR3 DNA follows: TGTGCCAGCAGCTTAACCAGCGGAGATACGCAGTATTTT. Residues: CASSLTSGDTQYF.

V is TRBV30 and J is TRBJ1-3; D is perhaps TRBD1 (6 bases). V gave up 8 bases and J gave up 3 bases, with 14 bases separating them. Germline V lookup: CDR1 GTSNPN, CDR2 SVGIG (reference sequence). The CDR3 is made up of 13 amino acids. The CDR3 protein is CAHDRFNGNTIYF. CDR3 nucleotide sequence: TGTGCCCACGACAGGTTTAATGGAAACACCATATATTTT.

The chain carries TRBV4-3 and TRBJ2-6; D remains unclear. The V gene's germline CDR1 is LGHNA and CDR2 YSLEER. The CDR3 spans 16 residues. V shed 0 bases and J shed 0 bases, with 6 bases lying between them. As DNA, the CDR3 is TGCGCCAGCAGCCAAGAGGTGGGCTCTGGGGCCAACGTCCTGACTTTC. Its protein is CASSQEVGSGANVLTF.

The rearrangement joins TRBV7-3 to TRBJ2-5, with 16 bases aligning to TRBD2. Germline V CDR1 and CDR2: SGHTA, FQGTGA. This CDR3 spans 17 amino acids. V dropped 5 bases and J dropped 5; count of bases not matched to a gene: 8. The CDR3 region has the DNA TGTGCCAGCAGCCAAGGGACTAGCGGGGGGGCAGGGGAGACCCAGTACTTC. Translation gives CASSQGTSGGAGETQYF.

The rearrangement uses TRBV28 and TRBJ1-1; maybe TRBD1 (5 bases). This CDR3 region has 15 residues. Trimming pared 0 bases from V and 4 bases from J, leaving 12 bases between. CDR1 is MDHEN and CDR2 is SYDVKM in the germline V gene. This chain's CDR3 is CASSLWRIGATEAFF. DNA of the CDR3: TGTGCCAGCAGTTTATGGAGGATAGGGGCCACTGAAGCTTTCTTT. Full variable domain (outside the CDR3, taken from reference TRBV28 and TRBJ1-1): DVKVTQSSRYLVKRTGEKVFLECVQDMDHENMFWYRQDPGLGLRLIYFSYDVKMKEKGDIPEGYSVSREKKERFSLILESASTNQTSMYLCASSLWRIGATEAFFGQGTRLTVV.

This chain joins TRBV4-2 and TRBJ2-3, with a tentative D call TRBD2 (5 bases). V dropped 2 bases and J dropped 1 base, with 13 bases sitting between them. The CDR3 is 16 amino acids. Per germline, CDR1 LGHNA and CDR2 YNFKEQ. The CDR3 protein is CASSQIGDGGTDTQYF. The CDR3, as DNA: TGTGCCAGCAGCCAAATCGGCGACGGGGGCACAGATACGCAGTATTTT.

The genes are TRBV9 and TRBJ2-3, with 7 bases matching TRBD2. J lost 8 bases, V lost 0 bases, and 9 bases had no gene match. The V gene's germline CDR1 is SGDLS and CDR2 YYNGEE. This CDR3 region has 15 residues. CDR3 DNA sequence: TGTGCCAGCAGCGTAGTTTCGGGGGGATGGGCTACGCAGTATTTT. It codes for CASSVVSGGWATQYF.

The CDR3 bases are TGTGCCAGCACCCAAAGCGGGAGGGCCCTCTCCTACAATGAGCAGTTCTTC. It translates to CASTQSGRALSYNEQFF. V gene TRBV5-8 combines with J gene TRBJ2-1; TRBD2 aligns across 10 bases. Germline assignment: CDR1 SGHTS and CDR2 YDEGEE. V shed 6 bases and J 0 bases; nucleotides not matched to a gene: 9. The CDR3 length is 17 residues.

The CDR3 spells CASSFSLTHTGELFF. CDR3 sequence (DNA): TGTGCCAGCAGCTTTTCTCTAACTCACACCGGGGAGCTGTTTTTT. This chain uses TRBV7-8 with TRBJ2-2, with D hard to call. The CDR3 spans 15 residues. Germline V CDR1 and CDR2: SGHVS, FQNEAQ. Deletions cut 3 bases from V and 3 bases from J, with 11 bases between.

V and J are TRBV19 and TRBJ1-2; D is possibly TRBD1 (6 bases). Germline CDR1 reads LNHDA; CDR2 reads SQIVND (reference sequence). Trimming took 6 bases from V and 2 from J, leaving 13 bases between them. This CDR3 has 14 residues. CDR3 region: CASSGKGENYGYTF. The CDR3 nucleotides are TGTGCCAGTAGCGGGAAGGGGGAGAACTATGGCTACACCTTC.

This clone appeared a single time. The chain carries TRBV9 and TRBJ2-7; 8 bases are shared with TRBD1. In germline, CDR1 is SGDLS, CDR2 YYNGEE. J lost 4 bases, V lost 3 bases, and 9 bases had no gene match. CDR3 length equals 15 residues. The chain's CDR3 is CASSATGTGGYEQYF. The CDR3 DNA follows: TGTGCCAGCAGCGCAACCGGGACAGGAGGTTACGAGCAGTACTTC.

The V gene is TRBV7-6, the J gene TRBJ2-5; 9 bases match TRBD2. There are 16 residues in the CDR3. CDR1 and CDR2 from the germline V gene are SGHVS and FNYEAQ. Unmatched junction bases numbered 7, after V lost 3 bases and J lost 2 bases. The CDR3 spells CASSFRPAGGQETQYF. The CDR3 DNA reads TGTGCCAGCAGCTTCCGGCCGGCGGGAGGGCAAGAGACCCAGTACTTC.

The gene calls are TRBV6-6 and TRBJ2-7; D possibly corresponds to TRBD1 (7 bases). Trimming stripped 7 bases from V and 2 bases from J, with 18 bases between. The length of the CDR3 is 15 residues. The germline gives CDR1 MNHNY, CDR2 SVGAGI (reference sequence). This chain's CDR3 is CASTTQGRGAYEQYF. The CDR3, as DNA: TGTGCCAGCACTACACAGGGCAGGGGGGCCTACGAGCAGTACTTC.